This T cell receptor beta chain stems from a study of cytomegalovirus exposure and HLA in healthy donors. Study observations and caveats: An analysis that was carried out later associated approximately 15,000 TCR beta sequences with HLA alleles at 0.05 false discovery rate. Some TCR beta chains (roughly 150 of them) were listed as cytomegalovirus-associated.

The PCR made use of 60 Vbeta and 13 Jbeta primers. Using immunoSEQ multiplex PCR, the repertoire was profiled, and TCRdb retains in-frame clones only, with some absent. The sample lists roughly 150,000 clones; over 80% were seen once. Comments on this clone: Its antigen is unknown.

All the people who gave samples were healthy bone marrow donors. Trimming pared 6 bases from V and 6 bases from J, leaving 14 bases between. Germline CDR1 MNHNS, CDR2 SASEGT. The CDR3 runs to 13 residues. This chain uses TRBV6-1 with TRBJ1-1, with D possibly matching TRBD1 (6 bases). This receptor was obtained from a young woman in good health and CMV-seronegative. The sequenced material came from PBMCs. The CDR3 here is CASRSTGLPEAFF. Written as DNA, the CDR3 is TGTGCCAGCAGATCTACAGGGCTCCCTGAAGCTTTCTTT.